Sequencing of this T cell receptor (beta chain) was carried out in a study of human CD8 memory T cell subsets. RNA was isolated from duplicate vials, each containing approximately 140,000 sorted CD8+ T cells, for every subset. Per the germline V gene, CDR1 is LGHNA and CDR2 is YSLEER. The CDR3 runs to 16 residues. TCR beta was sequenced from UMI-tagged 5' RACE libraries. TCRdb re-called the 5' RACE reads; every CDR3 protein appears as one record, without DNA. This sample's table reports fewer than 11,000 distinct CDR3 sequences. Study observations and caveats: Chao1 was used to estimate diversity, and its estimates suggested stem-like memory T cells were more diverse than precursor exhausted T cells.

On this clonotype itself: Its antigen is currently unknown.

Input material: CD8+ stem-like memory T cells (TSCM and TCM) sorted from PBMCs. Subset described: stem-like memory CD8 T cells (TSTEM), CCR7+ PD-1- TIGIT-. The TCR sequence derives from a human donor in good health. J is TRBJ2-1 and V is TRBV4-3; the D call of TRBD2 rests on TCRdb alone, since no DNA is present to check it. CDR3 in amino acids: CASSQPSGGAMDEQFF.